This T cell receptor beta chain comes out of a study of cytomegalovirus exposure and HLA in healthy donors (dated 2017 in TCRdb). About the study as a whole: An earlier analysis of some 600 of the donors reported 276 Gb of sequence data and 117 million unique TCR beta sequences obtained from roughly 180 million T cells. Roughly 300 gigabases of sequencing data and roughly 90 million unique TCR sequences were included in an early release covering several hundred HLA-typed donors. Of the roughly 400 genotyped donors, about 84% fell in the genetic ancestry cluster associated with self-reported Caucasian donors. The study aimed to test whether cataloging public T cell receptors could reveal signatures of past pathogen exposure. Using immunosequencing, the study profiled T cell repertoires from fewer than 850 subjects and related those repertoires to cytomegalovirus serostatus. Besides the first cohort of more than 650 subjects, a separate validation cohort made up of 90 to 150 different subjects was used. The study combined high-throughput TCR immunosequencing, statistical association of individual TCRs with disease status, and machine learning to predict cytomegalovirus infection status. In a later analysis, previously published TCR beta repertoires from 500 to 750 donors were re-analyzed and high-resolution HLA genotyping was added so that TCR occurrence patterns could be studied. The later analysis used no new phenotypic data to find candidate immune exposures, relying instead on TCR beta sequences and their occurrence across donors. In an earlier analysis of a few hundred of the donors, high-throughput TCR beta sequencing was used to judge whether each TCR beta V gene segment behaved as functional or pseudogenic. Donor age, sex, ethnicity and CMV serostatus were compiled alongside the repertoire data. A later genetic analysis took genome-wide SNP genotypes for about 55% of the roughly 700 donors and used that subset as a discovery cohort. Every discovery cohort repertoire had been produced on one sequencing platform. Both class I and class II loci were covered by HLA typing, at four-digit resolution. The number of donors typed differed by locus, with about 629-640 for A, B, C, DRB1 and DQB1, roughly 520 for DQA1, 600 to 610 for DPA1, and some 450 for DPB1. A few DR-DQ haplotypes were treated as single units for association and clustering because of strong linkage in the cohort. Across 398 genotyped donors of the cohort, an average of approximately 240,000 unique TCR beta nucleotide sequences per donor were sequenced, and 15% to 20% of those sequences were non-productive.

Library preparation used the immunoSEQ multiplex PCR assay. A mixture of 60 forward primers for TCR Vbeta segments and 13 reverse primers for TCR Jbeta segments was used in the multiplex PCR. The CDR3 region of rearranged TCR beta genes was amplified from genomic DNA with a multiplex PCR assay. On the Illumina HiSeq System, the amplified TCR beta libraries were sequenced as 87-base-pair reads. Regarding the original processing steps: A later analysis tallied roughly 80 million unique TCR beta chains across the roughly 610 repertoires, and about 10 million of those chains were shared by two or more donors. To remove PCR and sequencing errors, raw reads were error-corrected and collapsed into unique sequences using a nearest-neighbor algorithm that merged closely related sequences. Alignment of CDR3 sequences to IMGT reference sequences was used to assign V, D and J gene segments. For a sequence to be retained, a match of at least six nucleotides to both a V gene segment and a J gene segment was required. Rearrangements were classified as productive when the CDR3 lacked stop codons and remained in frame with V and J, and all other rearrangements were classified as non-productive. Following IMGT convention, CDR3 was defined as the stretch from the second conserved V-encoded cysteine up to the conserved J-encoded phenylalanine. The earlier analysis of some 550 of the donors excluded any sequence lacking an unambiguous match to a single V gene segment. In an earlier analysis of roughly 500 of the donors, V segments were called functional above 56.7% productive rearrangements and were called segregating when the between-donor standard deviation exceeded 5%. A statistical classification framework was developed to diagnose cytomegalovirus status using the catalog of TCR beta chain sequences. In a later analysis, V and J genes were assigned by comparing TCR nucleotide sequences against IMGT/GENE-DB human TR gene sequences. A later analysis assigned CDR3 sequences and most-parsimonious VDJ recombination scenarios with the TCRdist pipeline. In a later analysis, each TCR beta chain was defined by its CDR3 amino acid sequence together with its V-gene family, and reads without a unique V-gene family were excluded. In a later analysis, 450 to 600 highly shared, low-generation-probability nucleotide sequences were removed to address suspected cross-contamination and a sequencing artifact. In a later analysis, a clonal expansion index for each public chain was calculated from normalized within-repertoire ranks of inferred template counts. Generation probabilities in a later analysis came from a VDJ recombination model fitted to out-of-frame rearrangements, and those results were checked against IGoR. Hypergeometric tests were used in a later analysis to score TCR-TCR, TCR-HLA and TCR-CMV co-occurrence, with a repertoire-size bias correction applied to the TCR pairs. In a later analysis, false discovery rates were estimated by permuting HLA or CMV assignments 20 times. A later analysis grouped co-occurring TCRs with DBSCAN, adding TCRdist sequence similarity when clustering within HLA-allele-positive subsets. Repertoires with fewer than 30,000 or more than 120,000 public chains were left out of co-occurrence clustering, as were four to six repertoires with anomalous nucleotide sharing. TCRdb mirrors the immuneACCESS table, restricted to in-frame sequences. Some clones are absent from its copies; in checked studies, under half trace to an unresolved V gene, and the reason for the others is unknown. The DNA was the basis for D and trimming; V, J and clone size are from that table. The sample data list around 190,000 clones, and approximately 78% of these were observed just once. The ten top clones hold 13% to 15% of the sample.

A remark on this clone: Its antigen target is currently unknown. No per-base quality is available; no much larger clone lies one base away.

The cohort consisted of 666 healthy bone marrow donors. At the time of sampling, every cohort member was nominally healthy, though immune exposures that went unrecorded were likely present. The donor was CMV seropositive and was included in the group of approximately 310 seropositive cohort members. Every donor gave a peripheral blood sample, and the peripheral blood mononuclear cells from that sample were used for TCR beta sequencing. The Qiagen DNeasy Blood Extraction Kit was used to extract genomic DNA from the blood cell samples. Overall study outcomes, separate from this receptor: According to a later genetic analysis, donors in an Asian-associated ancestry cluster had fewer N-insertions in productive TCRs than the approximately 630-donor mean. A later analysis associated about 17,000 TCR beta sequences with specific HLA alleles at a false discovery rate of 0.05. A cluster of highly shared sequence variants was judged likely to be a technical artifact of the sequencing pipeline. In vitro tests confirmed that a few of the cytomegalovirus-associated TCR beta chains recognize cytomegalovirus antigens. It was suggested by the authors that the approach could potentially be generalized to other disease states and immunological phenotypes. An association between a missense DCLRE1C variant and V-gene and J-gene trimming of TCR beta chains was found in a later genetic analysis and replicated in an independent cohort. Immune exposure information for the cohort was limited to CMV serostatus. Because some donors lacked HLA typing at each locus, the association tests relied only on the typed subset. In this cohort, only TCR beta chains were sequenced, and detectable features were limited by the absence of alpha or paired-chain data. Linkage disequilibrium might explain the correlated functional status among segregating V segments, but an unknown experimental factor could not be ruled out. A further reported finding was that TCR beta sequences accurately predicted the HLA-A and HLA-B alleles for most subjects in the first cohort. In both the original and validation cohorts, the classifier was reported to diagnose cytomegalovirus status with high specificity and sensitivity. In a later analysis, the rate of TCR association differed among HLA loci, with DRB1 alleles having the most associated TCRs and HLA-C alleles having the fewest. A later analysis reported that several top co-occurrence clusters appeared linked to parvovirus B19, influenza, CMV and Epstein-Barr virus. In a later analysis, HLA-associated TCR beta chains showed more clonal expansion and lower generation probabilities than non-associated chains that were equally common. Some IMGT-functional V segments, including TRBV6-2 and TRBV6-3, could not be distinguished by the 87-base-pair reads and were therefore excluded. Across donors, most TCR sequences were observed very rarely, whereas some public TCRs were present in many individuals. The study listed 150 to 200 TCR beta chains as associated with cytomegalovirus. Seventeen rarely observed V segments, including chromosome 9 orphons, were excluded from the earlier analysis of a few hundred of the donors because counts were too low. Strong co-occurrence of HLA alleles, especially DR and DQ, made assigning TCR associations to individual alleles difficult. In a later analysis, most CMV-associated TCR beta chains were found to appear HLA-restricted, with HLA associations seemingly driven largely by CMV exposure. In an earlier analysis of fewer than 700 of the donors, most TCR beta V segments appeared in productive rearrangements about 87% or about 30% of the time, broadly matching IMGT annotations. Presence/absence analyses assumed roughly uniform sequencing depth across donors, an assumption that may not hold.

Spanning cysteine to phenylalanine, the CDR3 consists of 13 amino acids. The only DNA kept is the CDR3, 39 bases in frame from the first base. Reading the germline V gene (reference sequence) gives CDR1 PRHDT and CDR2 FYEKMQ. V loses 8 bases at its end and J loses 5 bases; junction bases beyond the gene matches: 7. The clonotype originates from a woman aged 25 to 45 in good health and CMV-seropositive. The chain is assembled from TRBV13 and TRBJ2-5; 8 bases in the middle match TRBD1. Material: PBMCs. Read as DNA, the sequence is TGTGCCAGCGGACAGGGCCAATCCGAGACCCAGTACTTC. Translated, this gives CASGQGQSETQYF.